These T cell receptor beta chains were read from a single sample in a study of T cell clones after liver transplantation. Profiling relied on immunoSEQ multiplex PCR, and the TCRdb table lists in-frame clones only, not all of them. The sample lists 20,000 to 30,000 clones, around 63% occurring once. Sample: CD4+ T cells from blood, taken before liver transplant. These receptor sequences come from a human donor who received a liver transplant. The CDR3 runs from the conserved cysteine through the conserved F or W. A D gene is named only where the DNA matches it firmly. Clone size appears in some rows only: once, few, many, or a class for an expanded clone.

CDR3nt: TGTGCCAGCAGCCAAGACCTAGCGGGGGTCACCGGGGAGCTGTTTTTT; CDR3aa: CASSQDLAGVTGELFF; abundance: once; j_gene: TRBJ2-2; d_gene: TRBD2; v_gene: TRBV4-2
CDR3nt: TGTGCCAGCAGTTACGGCCAGGTCGCCTACGAGCAGTACTTC; CDR3aa: CASSYGQVAYEQYF; abundance: NA; j_gene: TRBJ2-7; d_gene: NA; v_gene: TRBV6-6
CDR3nt: TGCGCCAGCAGCTTGGAGCCCAGGGGTTATAATTCACCCCTCCACTTT; CDR3aa: CASSLEPRGYNSPLHF; abundance: NA; j_gene: TRBJ1-6; d_gene: NA; v_gene: TRBV5-1
CDR3nt: TGTGCCAGCACCGTAGGACCGTACGGGTCCTACGAGCAGTACTTC; CDR3aa: CASTVGPYGSYEQYF; abundance: NA; j_gene: TRBJ2-7; d_gene: NA; v_gene: TRBV2
CDR3nt: TGTGCCAGCAGCGGACTAGCGGGAGGTATAGATGAGCAGTTCTTC; CDR3aa: CASSGLAGGIDEQFF; abundance: NA; j_gene: TRBJ2-1; d_gene: TRBD2; v_gene: TRBV6-5
CDR3nt: TGTGCCAGCAGCTCGACAGGGGAGAGGCTATGGAACACTGAAGCTTTCTTT; CDR3aa: CASSSTGERLWNTEAFF; abundance: NA; j_gene: TRBJ1-1; d_gene: TRBD1; v_gene: TRBV13
CDR3nt: TGTGCCAGCAGTGGAGGGAGGACCGGGGAGCTGTTTTTT; CDR3aa: CASSGGRTGELFF; abundance: NA; j_gene: TRBJ2-2; d_gene: NA; v_gene: TRBV2
CDR3nt: TGTGCCAGCAGGGGAAGGGGGCGCGACACTGAAGCTTTCTTT; CDR3aa: CASRGRGRDTEAFF; abundance: NA; j_gene: TRBJ1-1; d_gene: TRBD1; v_gene: TRBV6-6
CDR3nt: TGCGCCAGCAGCCAAGCTTTATCAGGGAGGGTTGAAGGTGGCTACACCTTC; CDR3aa: CASSQALSGRVEGGYTF; abundance: NA; j_gene: TRBJ1-2; d_gene: NA; v_gene: TRBV4-3
CDR3nt: TGTGCCAGCAGTGGGACGGTAGAGACCCAGTACTTC; CDR3aa: CASSGTVETQYF; abundance: NA; j_gene: TRBJ2-5; d_gene: NA; v_gene: TRBV2
CDR3nt: TGCGCCAGCAGCCAGACTAGCGGGGATACGCAGTATTTT; CDR3aa: CASSQTSGDTQYF; abundance: NA; j_gene: TRBJ2-3; d_gene: TRBD2; v_gene: TRBV4-3
CDR3nt: TGTGCCACCAGCAGACCAGGAGCGAACCTTAACACAGCTGGAAACACCATATATTTT; CDR3aa: CATSRPGANLNTAGNTIYF; abundance: NA; j_gene: TRBJ1-3; d_gene: NA; v_gene: TRBV15
CDR3nt: TGTGCCAGCAGCCCAAGCGTTAGCGGGACGAATGAGCAGTTCTTC; CDR3aa: CASSPSVSGTNEQFF; abundance: NA; j_gene: TRBJ2-1; d_gene: TRBD2; v_gene: TRBV11-3
CDR3nt: TGTGCCAGCAGCACAGGGGTTTCCACAGATACGCAGTATTTT; CDR3aa: CASSTGVSTDTQYF; abundance: NA; j_gene: TRBJ2-3; d_gene: TRBD1; v_gene: TRBV7-7